Below are 6 T cell receptor beta chains sequenced from a single sample in a study of cytomegalovirus exposure and HLA in healthy donors. Amplification used 60 Vbeta primers and 13 Jbeta primers. Sequenced by immunoSEQ multiplex PCR; TCRdb stores in-frame clones only, minus some. The sample has 100,000 to 150,000 clones, around 70% seen once. Sequencing input: PBMCs. The receptors were gathered from a man aged 40-49 years in good health and CMV-seropositive.

V gene TRBV19 combines with J gene TRBJ2-1; perhaps TRBD1 as D (6 bases). There are 14 residues in the CDR3. Germline assignment: CDR1 LNHDA and CDR2 SQIVND (reference sequence). The V end was cut by 6 bases, the J end by 5 bases, with 14 bases between. The chain's CDR3 is CASSTGTLHNEQFF. The CDR3 coding sequence is TGTGCCAGTAGCACCGGGACACTCCACAATGAGCAGTTCTTC. Combining the CDR3 with reference TRBV19 and TRBJ2-1 gives the whole variable domain DGGITQSPKYLFRKEGQNVTLSCEQNLNHDAMYWYRQDPGQGLRLIYYSQIVNDFQKGDIAEGYSVSREKKESFPLTVTSAQKNPTAFYLCASSTGTLHNEQFFGPGTRLTVL.

A few counts support this clone. CDR3 in amino acids: CASSQPLGVAGGEQYF. The DNA of the CDR3 is TGCGCCAGCAGCCAACCCCTGGGGGTAGCGGGGGGGGAGCAGTACTTC. The chain has TRBV4-1 and TRBJ2-7; 11 bases are shared with TRBD2. Germline V CDR1 and CDR2: MGHRA, YSYEKL. Trimming cost V 2 bases and J 7 bases; bases outside gene matches: 10. This CDR3 has 16 amino acids.

The chain couples TRBV18 to TRBJ1-1; 9 bases are a match to TRBD1. The junction had 5 bases not matched to a gene; V was cut back by 6 bases and J by 3 bases. The CDR3 sequence is 14 residues long. In germline, CDR1 is KGHSH, CDR2 LQKENI. In DNA, the CDR3 is TGTGCCAGCTCCCCCGGACAGGGGTACACTGAAGCTTTCTTT. It specifies CASSPGQGYTEAFF.

This clone has only a few counts. The chain is built from TRBV15 and TRBJ2-2, with D perhaps TRBD1 (6 bases). Looked up from germline, CDR1 is LNHNV and CDR2 is YYDKDF (reference sequence). V dropped 5 bases and J dropped 4 bases, with 14 bases sitting between them. The CDR3 consists of 15 residues. The CDR3 DNA reads TGTGCCACCAGCCGCACAGGGTCTGTCACCGGGGAGCTGTTTTTT. Protein product: CATSRTGSVTGELFF.

The rearrangement uses TRBV4-2 and TRBJ2-5; D gene uncertain. Germline loops: CDR1 LGHNA, CDR2 YNFKEQ. The CDR3 length is 17 residues. V was cut by 2 bases and J by 2 bases, with 18 bases left in between. CDR3 amino acids: CASSQNPGSRGQETQYF. The CDR3 coding sequence is TGTGCCAGCAGCCAAAACCCCGGGTCTAGAGGACAAGAGACCCAGTACTTC.

The rearrangement joins TRBV5-1 to TRBJ1-4; 11 bases map to TRBD1. This CDR3 region has 15 residues. With 5 bases clipped from V and 8 bases from J, the junction kept 8 bases outside the gene matches. Per the germline V gene, CDR1 is SGHRS and CDR2 is YFSETQ. This CDR3 is CASSPGQGAWEKLFF. CDR3 coding DNA: TGCGCCAGCAGTCCCGGACAGGGGGCGTGGGAAAAACTGTTTTTT.